The 10 T cell receptor beta chains below were found in one sample sequenced in a study of blood T cells in healthy people across ages. Primed by a sample-barcoded 5' primer and a J-beta primer mix, a second PCR proceeded for about 6 to 12 cycles. TCRdb re-called the 5' RACE reads through MiXCR, storing one row per CDR3 protein. In the table there are approximately 760,000 distinct CDR3 sequences, around a quarter of which are singletons. A further study also used this sample, focusing on T cells of mothers and their children.

Sequencing was performed on blood. The receptor source for this set is a boy aged 10-17 years in good health.

This clonotype was seen a handful of times. This chain joins TRBV11-3 and TRBJ1-1; D is unresolved. The CDR3 covers 16 residues. Trimming stripped 2 bases from V and 2 bases from J, with 15 bases between. The germline V gene encodes CDR1 SGHNT and CDR2 YENEEA. The CDR3 is CASSLFSTRGNTEAFF. The CDR3 DNA sequence: TGTGCCAGCAGCTTATTTTCGACACGGGGTAACACTGAAGCTTTCTTT.

This clonotype was observed a few times. This chain links TRBV11-2 with TRBJ2-5, with 14 bases identical to TRBD2. The CDR3 runs 16 residues. Trimming cost V 4 bases and J 5 bases; bases outside gene matches: 6. Germline CDR1 is SGHAT and CDR2 is FQNNGV. The CDR3 loop reads CASSSLWTSGGETQYF. The CDR3 DNA is TGTGCCAGCAGCTCGCTTTGGACTAGCGGGGGGGAGACCCAGTACTTC.

This clonotype was found a few times. The chain has TRBV2 and TRBJ1-4; no clear D. Germline CDR1 reads SNHLY; CDR2 reads FYNNEI. The CDR3 loop spans 16 amino acids. The V gene lost 0 bases and the J gene lost 8 bases, with 16 bases spanning the gap. The CDR3 DNA sequence: TGTGCCAGCAGTGAAGCTCGGCCCGCCCTGGGGGAAAAACTGTTTTTT. Encoded protein: CASSEARPALGEKLFF. Full variable domain (missing parts from reference TRBV2 and TRBJ1-4): EPEVTQTPSHQVTQMGQEVILRCVPISNHLYFYWYRQILGQKVEFLVSFYNNEISEKSEIFDDQFSVERPDGSNFTLKIRSTKLEDSAMYFCASSEARPALGEKLFFGSGTQLSVL.

This clonotype was seen a handful of times. The V and J genes are TRBV4-3 and TRBJ2-3; D gene ambiguous. Germline CDR1 LGHNA, CDR2 YSLEER. The CDR3 consists of 16 residues. V was cut by 4 bases and J by 5 bases, with 19 bases left in between. The CDR3 DNA reads TGCGCCAGCAGCCGACTGTTAGCTGAGATAGGAGATACGCAGTATTTT. Protein product: CASSRLLAEIGDTQYF.

The rearrangement uses TRBV29-1 and TRBJ1-2; 9 bases fit TRBD1. CDR1 and CDR2 from the germline V gene are SQVTM and ANQGSEA. Germline trimming cut 1 base from V and 4 bases from J; bases unmatched to any gene: 7. The CDR3 covers 15 residues. CDR3 protein: CSVEVRTGEAYGYTF. The CDR3 DNA sequence: TGCAGCGTTGAAGTTCGGACAGGGGAGGCCTATGGCTACACCTTC.

The chain carries TRBV12-5 and TRBJ2-2, with 8 bases lining up with TRBD2. CDR3 length equals 15 residues. J gave up 4 bases and V 3 bases, and 4 bases lay outside the gene matches. Germline lookup yields CDR1 LGHNT and CDR2 FRNRAP. CDR3 nucleotide sequence: TGTGCTAGTGGTTTTTCGGGAGGGATCACCGGGGAGCTGTTTTTT. Translated: CASGFSGGITGELFF.

This clonotype has a count of ten or more. The gene calls are TRBV12-3 or TRBV12-4 and TRBJ2-4, with unresolved D. V lost 5 bases, J lost 4 bases, and 6 bases lay in between. The CDR3 is 12 amino acids. The CDR3 loop is CASSRRKNIQYF. The CDR3, as DNA: TGTGCCAGCAGTCGTCGGAAAAACATTCAGTACTTC.

The gene calls are TRBV7-9 and TRBJ1-5, with D unclear. Trimming removed 1 base at V and 4 bases at J, with 5 bases between. The CDR3 length is 13 residues. Germline assignment: CDR1 SEHNR and CDR2 FQNEAQ (reference sequence). The CDR3 here is CASSLEANQPQHF. For the CDR3, the DNA is TGTGCCAGCAGCTTAGAGGCGAATCAGCCCCAGCATTTT.

In this sample, this clonotype turned up a few times. The chain joins TRBV27 to TRBJ1-6, with D perhaps TRBD1 (5 bases). The V and J ends lost 5 bases and 5 bases respectively, with 19 bases between them. CDR1 is MNHEY and CDR2 is SMNVEV in the germline V gene (reference sequence). The CDR3 totals 17 residues. CDR3 bases: TGTGCCAGCAGTCCCCACCACTCCCGGGGGGATAATTCACCCCTCCACTTT. This codes for CASSPHHSRGDNSPLHF.

The chain uses TRBV28 and TRBJ2-5; 14 bases align to TRBD2. The end of the DNA is better explained by TRBJ2-7, so the J call may be wrong. CDR1 and CDR2 from the germline V gene are MDHEN and SYDVKM. The CDR3 has 15 amino acids. The CDR3 is CASSRPGTSGSEQYF. CDR3 in DNA: TGTGCCAGCAGCCGACCGGGGACTAGCGGGAGCGAGCAGTACTTC.